This T cell receptor beta chain came from a study of vaccination effects on CD4 cells after COVID-19. Germline CDR1 and CDR2: MNHEY and SVGAGI. The length of the CDR3 is 13 residues. Between the trimmed V and J ends, which lost 4 bases and 4 bases, there was a span of 8 bases. Turning to this clone: Its specificity is unknown.

Sequenced by immunoSEQ multiplex PCR; TCRdb stores in-frame clones only, minus some. The repertoire has around 59,000 clones, roughly 80% of them found once; the top ten carry 1.5% to 2%. ViraFEST assay sequencing came after antigen-specific CD4+ T cells were expanded with viral peptide pools. Following a roughly 11-day culture, CD4+ T cells were purified. Participants got two doses of BNT162b2 or mRNA-1273 vaccine. IL-2 medium supplanted half the medium on days 3 and 7. The chain recombines TRBV6-5 with TRBJ1-5; D not resolved. The clonotype comes from a human donor who received a COVID-19 vaccine. This specimen consisted of CD4+ T cells from PBMCs cultured with HCoV-OC43 spike peptides, obtained after COVID-19 vaccination. Subset: HCoV-OC43 spike overlapping peptide pool stimulation. As DNA, the CDR3 is TGTGCCAGCAGTTCACGGTTTAATCAGCCCCAGCATTTT. Translated, it gives CASSSRFNQPQHF.